The entry below gives a single TCR beta chain sequence along with its context. Its cognate antigen has yet to be identified. Base qualities are missing; no much larger clone stands one base away. The source of the sample is a study of blood T cell repertoires in COVID-19 (dated by TCRdb to about 2020). In terms of the full investigation: Samples from collaborators originated in the United States, Italy and Spain and spanned both the acute and convalescent phases of COVID-19. The material from the prospective study consisted of cDNA or gDNA derived from T cells, B-cell-depleted T cells, or PBMCs. Deeply sampled blood TCRbeta repertoires from subjects exposed to, actively infected with, or recovered from COVID-19 were included in the dataset. A freely available public database, intended as a resource for researchers studying the immune response to SARS-CoV-2, is where the repertoires were released. Samples were obtained from the ongoing ImmuneRACE study (first 160 participants) and from some 1,200 subjects provided by 6 global collaborators. Nearly every sample came with metadata listing a de-identified subject ID, COVID-19 status, age in years and sex. Where available, HLA class I and class II types were taken from metadata supplied by the sample provider and were not determined by assay-based typing. Results and caveats for the whole study, not just this receptor: The quantity of clinical and demographic metadata differed by source and by participant and was supplied without curation.

The immunoSEQ Assay, a bias-controlled multiplex PCR, was used to amplify TCRbeta CDR3 regions from genomic DNA. The paper's data handling went like this. Within the assay, amplification of reference gene primers was used to estimate how many nucleated cells each sample contained. To quantify the absolute abundance of each unique TCRbeta CDR3 rearrangement, sequence reads were collapsed and filtered. For each sample, productive Simpson clonality was calculated by taking the square root of Simpson's diversity index across productive rearrangements. Drawn from immuneACCESS, this table holds only the in-frame rearrangements with V and J called that TCRdb kept. Clones are partly lost; checked studies trace under half to an unresolved V gene and leave the rest unexplained. For V, J and clone size, that table is used; D and trimming come from the DNA. Counted in this sample were about 200,000 clones; roughly 80% of them appeared once. Around 4.7% of the sample comes from the top ten.

Each collaborating institution followed its own protocols to collect whole blood in K2EDTA tubes. For TCRbeta analysis, collaborator samples were shipped as frozen whole blood, as isolated PBMCs, or as DNA extracted from either sample type. Input material: peripheral blood. This TCR derives from a human donor in a cohort sampled during active COVID-19.

For the CDR3, the sequence is CASSPPRGAIQPQHF. The nucleotides are TGTGCCAGCAGTCCCCCCCGGGGGGCGATTCAGCCCCAGCATTTT. Here the chain combines TRBV28 and TRBJ1-5, with TRBD1 as a weak D call on 6 bases. The CDR1 and CDR2 encoded by the germline V gene are MDHEN and SYDVKM. From the cysteine up to the phenylalanine, the CDR3 has a length of 15 residues. CDR3 DNA is the only sequence kept; it has 45 bases, read in frame from the first base. V loses 5 bases of germline sequence and J loses 6 bases, and the interval between the two ends is 17 bases.